Each of the 8 T cell receptor beta chains below was sequenced from the same sample in a study of shared clonotypes between healthy human individuals. The method was immunoSEQ multiplex PCR; TCRdb's version includes in-frame clones alone and lacks a portion of them. The sample lists approximately 2.1 million clones, 90% to 95% seen once, with about 0.37% in the top ten. The sequenced material came from naive CD4+ T cells from PBMCs. As for subset: CD45RA+ positively selected. These receptors originate from a man in his late teens or twenties in good health. Some clones in this sample may be carry-over from other donors' samples.

V is TRBV6-5 and J is TRBJ1-5; D not resolved. Trimming cost V 4 bases and J 0 bases, with 13 bases left between them. Germline loops: CDR1 MNHEY, CDR2 SVGAGI. This CDR3 is 16 amino acids long. CDR3 protein: CASSSVGIYSNQPQHF. CDR3 nucleotides: TGTGCCAGCAGTTCGGTAGGGATCTATAGCAATCAGCCCCAGCATTTT.

The chain combines TRBV28 with TRBJ1-5; weak D call: TRBD1 (6 bases). The germline V and J ends were trimmed by 7 bases and 6 bases, with 16 bases remaining between them. This CDR3 is built from 14 residues. Germline CDR1 reads MDHEN; CDR2 reads SYDVKM. CDR3 DNA: TGTGCCAGCATCAATGCAGGGGCTTTTCAGCCCCAGCATTTT. Translating it yields CASINAGAFQPQHF.

The chain carries TRBV5-1 and TRBJ2-6; weak D call: TRBD1 (6 bases). V gave up 3 bases and J gave up 4 bases, with 11 bases separating them. The CDR3 has 15 amino acids. Germline CDR1 is SGHRS and CDR2 is YFSETQ. CDR3 coding DNA: TGCGCCAGCAGCTCCATGGGGACAGGGGCCAACGTCCTGACTTTC. Amino acids: CASSSMGTGANVLTF.

The chain combines TRBV7-6 with TRBJ2-7; D is unclear. The germline gives CDR1 SGHVS, CDR2 FNYEAQ. The CDR3 runs 15 residues. V was clipped by 5 bases and J by 2 bases, with 16 bases between them. The CDR3 here is CASSPSLRETYEQYF. DNA of the CDR3: TGTGCCAGCAGCCCCTCGCTCCGTGAGACCTACGAGCAGTACTTC.

Notes on this clone: Additional DNA sequences in this sample encode the identical CDR3. The gene calls are TRBV28 and TRBJ2-7; the D gene is possibly TRBD2 (5 bases). Germline CDR1 is MDHEN and CDR2 is SYDVKM. V shed 2 bases and J shed 1 base, with 9 bases lying between them. The CDR3 is 14 residues long. CDR3 loop: CASSLSGGSYEQYF. As DNA, the CDR3 is TGTGCCAGCAGTTTAAGCGGCGGATCCTACGAGCAGTACTTC.

With respect to this clone: Other DNA sequences of this sample code for an identical CDR3. CDR3 nucleotide sequence: TGTGCCAGCAGTTCCGACAGGAACACTGAAGCTTTCTTT. Translating gives CASSSDRNTEAFF. The chain links TRBV7-2 to TRBJ1-1, with D possibly TRBD1 on 5 matching bases. CDR3 length equals 13 residues. The V gene's germline CDR1 is SGHTA and CDR2 FQGNSA. The ends were cut back, 6 bases at V and 1 base at J, with 9 bases in the middle.

The chain links TRBV28 to TRBJ2-7, with 8 bases matching TRBD2. The germline CDR1 and CDR2 sequences are MDHEN and SYDVKM. The CDR3 has 17 residues. V lost 5 bases to trimming and J lost 2 bases; unmatched junction nucleotides: 14. The CDR3 region has the DNA TGTGCCAGCAGTCTCCTCCGGAGTAGCGGGATTACCTACGAGCAGTACTTC. Translating it yields CASSLLRSSGITYEQYF.

The J gene is TRBJ2-7, the V gene TRBV7-2; maybe TRBD2 (6 bases). Germline loops: CDR1 SGHTA, CDR2 FQGNSA. The CDR3 has 15 residues. Trimming took 5 bases from V and 2 from J, leaving 16 bases between them. Here the CDR3 reads CASSPSGGATYEQYF. The CDR3 DNA reads TGTGCCAGCAGCCCGTCTGGCGGGGCGACCTACGAGCAGTACTTC.